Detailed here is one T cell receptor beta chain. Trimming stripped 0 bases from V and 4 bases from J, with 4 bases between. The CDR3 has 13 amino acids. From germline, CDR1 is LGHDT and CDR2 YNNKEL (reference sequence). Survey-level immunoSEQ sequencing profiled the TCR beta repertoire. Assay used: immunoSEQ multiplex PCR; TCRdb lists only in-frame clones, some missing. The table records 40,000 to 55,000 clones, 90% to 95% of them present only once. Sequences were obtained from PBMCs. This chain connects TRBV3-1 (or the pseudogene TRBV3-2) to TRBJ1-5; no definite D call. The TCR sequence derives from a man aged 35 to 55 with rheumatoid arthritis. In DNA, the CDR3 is TGTGCCAGCAGCCAAGAGTATAATCAGCCCCAGCATTTT. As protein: CASSQEYNQPQHF.